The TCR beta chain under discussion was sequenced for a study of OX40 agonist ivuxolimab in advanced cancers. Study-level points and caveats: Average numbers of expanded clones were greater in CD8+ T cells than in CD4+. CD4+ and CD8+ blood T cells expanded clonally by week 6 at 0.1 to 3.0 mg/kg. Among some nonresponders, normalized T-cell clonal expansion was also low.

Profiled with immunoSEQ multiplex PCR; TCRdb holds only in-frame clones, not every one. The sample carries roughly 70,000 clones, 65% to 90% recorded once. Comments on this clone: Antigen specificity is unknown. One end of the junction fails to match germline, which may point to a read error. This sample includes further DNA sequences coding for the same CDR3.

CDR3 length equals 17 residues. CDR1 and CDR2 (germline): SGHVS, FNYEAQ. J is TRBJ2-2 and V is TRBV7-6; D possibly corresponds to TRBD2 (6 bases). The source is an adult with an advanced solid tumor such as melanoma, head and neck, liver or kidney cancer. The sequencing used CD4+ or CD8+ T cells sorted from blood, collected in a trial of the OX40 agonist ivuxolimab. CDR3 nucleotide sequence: TGCGCCAGCAGTTTAGGAATGGGGAGGAGGAGCACCGGGGAGCTGTTTTTT. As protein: CASSLGMGRRSTGELFF.